These T cell receptor beta chains were read from a single sample in a study of beta chain features in type 1 diabetes. Generated by immunoSEQ multiplex PCR, the TCRdb table keeps only in-frame clones and is missing some. In the table there are a few hundred thousand clones, under 13% of which are singletons. Sequenced input: naive CD4+ T cells from blood. All receptors come from a young man with type 1 diabetes. Both conserved end residues are part of each CDR3. A D gene is named only where the DNA matches it firmly. Part of the rows lack a size; the others show once, few, many or a class for expanded clones.

size: .; D: .; J: TRBJ1-2; V: TRBV7-2; length: 15; DNA: TGTGCCAGCAGCCCCGAGGGGGAACCTAACTATGGCTACACCTTC; CDR3: CASSPEGEPNYGYTF
size: few; D: .; J: TRBJ2-5; V: TRBV29-1; length: 13; DNA: TGCAGCGTTGAAGGACTAGAGAGAGAGACCCAGTACTTC; CDR3: CSVEGLERETQYF
size: few; D: .; J: TRBJ2-3; V: TRBV9; length: 15; DNA: TGTGCCAGCAGCGTAGGATCCCTCGGGACAGATACGCAGTATTTT; CDR3: CASSVGSLGTDTQYF
size: few; D: .; J: TRBJ2-1; V: TRBV11-2; length: 13; DNA: TGTGCCAGCAGCTTCGTAGGGGGTAATGAGCAGTTCTTC; CDR3: CASSFVGGNEQFF
size: .; D: .; J: TRBJ2-2; V: TRBV5-1; length: 14; DNA: TGCGCCAGCAGCTTTTTAGCGAACACCGGGGAGCTGTTTTTT; CDR3: CASSFLANTGELFF
size: .; D: .; J: TRBJ2-2; V: TRBV9; length: 14; DNA: TGTGCCAGCAGCGCCAGGGCTAACACCGGGGAGCTGTTTTTT; CDR3: CASSARANTGELFF
size: .; D: .; J: TRBJ2-5; V: TRBV4-1; length: 16; DNA: TGCGCCAGCAGCCAAATCGGGGGGCTATCCCAAGAGACCCAGTACTTC; CDR3: CASSQIGGLSQETQYF
size: few; D: .; J: TRBJ1-5; V: TRBV28; length: 17; DNA: TGTGCCAGCAGTTCTGATAATGACGGCAGGGCGAATCAGCCCCAGCATTTT; CDR3: CASSSDNDGRANQPQHF
size: few; D: .; J: TRBJ2-5; V: TRBV11-2; length: 14; DNA: TGTGCCAGCAGCCCGAATACAGGGTTTGAGACCCAGTACTTC; CDR3: CASSPNTGFETQYF
size: few; D: .; J: TRBJ2-1; V: TRBV29-1; length: 13; DNA: TGCAGCGCCTACAAGGGGGCCTACAATGAGCAGTTCTTC; CDR3: CSAYKGAYNEQFF
size: .; D: TRBD1; J: TRBJ1-2; V: TRBV28; length: 12; DNA: TGTGCCAGCCGGACAGGGTCATCTGGCTACACCTTC; CDR3: CASRTGSSGYTF
size: .; D: .; J: TRBJ1-6; V: TRBV5-6; length: 12; DNA: TGTGCCAGCAGCCTGGACGCGGGAATACTCCACTTT; CDR3: CASSLDAGILHF
size: few; D: .; J: TRBJ2-3; V: TRBV28; length: 11; DNA: TGTGCCAGCAGTTTGGAGGATACGCAGTATTTT; CDR3: CASSLEDTQYF
size: few; D: TRBD1; J: TRBJ1-1; V: TRBV25-1; length: 13; DNA: TGTGCCAGCAGTGATCAGGGGGGCACTGAAGCTTTCTTT; CDR3: CASSDQGGTEAFF
size: .; D: .; J: TRBJ2-3; V: TRBV7-2; length: 14; DNA: TGTGCCAGCAGCTCGCCGGGGAGCACAGATACGCAGTATTTT; CDR3: CASSSPGSTDTQYF
size: few; D: .; J: TRBJ2-5; V: TRBV30; length: 15; DNA: TGTGCCTGGAGTCCAGGACAGGCGGGGCCAGAGACCCAGTACTTC; CDR3: CAWSPGQAGPETQYF
size: few; D: TRBD1; J: TRBJ2-7; V: TRBV10-3; length: 15; DNA: TGTGCCATCAGTGAGGGGGACAGGGGACCCTACGAGCAGTACTTC; CDR3: CAISEGDRGPYEQYF
size: .; D: .; J: TRBJ1-5; V: TRBV30; length: 13; DNA: TGTGCCTGGAGCGCAGGTGTCTGGCAGCCCCAGCATTTT; CDR3: CAWSAGVWQPQHF
size: .; D: .; J: TRBJ1-3; V: TRBV6-1; length: 15; DNA: TGTGCCAGCAGTACGGGTGGGGCCGGGGGAAACACCATATATTTT; CDR3: CASSTGGAGGNTIYF
size: few; D: TRBD1; J: TRBJ1-2; V: TRBV7-2; length: 13; DNA: TGTGCCAGCAGCGATGGACAGGGCTATGGCTACACCTTC; CDR3: CASSDGQGYGYTF
size: .; D: .; J: TRBJ1-5; V: TRBV27; length: 17; DNA: TGTGCCAGCAGACTTAGGATGGGGGGGGGAGGCAATCAGCCCCAGCATTTT; CDR3: CASRLRMGGGGNQPQHF
size: .; D: .; J: TRBJ2-1; V: TRBV28; length: 12; DNA: TGTGCCAGCAGTACCGGGACATCCGAGCAGTTCTTC; CDR3: CASSTGTSEQFF
size: .; D: .; J: TRBJ1-2; V: TRBV6-5; length: 13; DNA: TGTGCCAGCAGTCCCAGGGAGGAATATGGCTACACCTTC; CDR3: CASSPREEYGYTF
size: few; D: TRBD1; J: TRBJ2-7; V: TRBV2; length: 14; DNA: TGTGCCAGTTTCCGGGACAGGAGCTCCTACGAGCAGTACTTC; CDR3: CASFRDRSSYEQYF
size: few; D: .; J: TRBJ2-7; V: TRBV6-1; length: 15; DNA: TGTGCCAGCAGCCCGACCGGGACAAGCTCCTACGAGCAGTACTTC; CDR3: CASSPTGTSSYEQYF
size: few; D: .; J: TRBJ2-7; V: TRBV7-9; length: 13; DNA: TGTGCCAGCAGCTTAGTTGAAGGGAGTGAGCAGTACTTC; CDR3: CASSLVEGSEQYF
size: .; D: TRBD1; J: TRBJ2-5; V: TRBV5-4; length: 16; DNA: TGTGCCAGCAGCTTGGGCGGGACAGGGTGGCGAGAGACCCAGTACTTC; CDR3: CASSLGGTGWRETQYF
size: .; D: .; J: TRBJ2-3; V: TRBV9; length: 15; DNA: TGTGCCAGCAGCGTAGTTAGCGGACACACAGATACGCAGTATTTT; CDR3: CASSVVSGHTDTQYF
size: .; D: .; J: TRBJ2-2; V: TRBV9; length: 15; DNA: TGTGCCAGCAGCGTAGCCCCGGAGAGCACCGGGGAGCTGTTTTTT; CDR3: CASSVAPESTGELFF
size: .; D: TRBD1; J: TRBJ2-3; V: TRBV15; length: 15; DNA: TGTGCCACCGCGCCGGGACAGGGGGCCTCAGGCACGCAGTATTTT; CDR3: CATAPGQGASGTQYF
size: few; D: TRBD2; J: TRBJ2-7; V: TRBV10-3; length: 14; DNA: TGTGCCATCAGGAATAGCGGGAGCTCCTACGAGCAGTACTTC; CDR3: CAIRNSGSSYEQYF
size: few; D: .; J: TRBJ2-1; V: TRBV28; length: 13; DNA: TGTGCCAGCAGTTTATTCCTAGCCGGTGAGCAGTTCTTC; CDR3: CASSLFLAGEQFF
size: .; D: .; J: TRBJ2-5; V: TRBV2; length: 11; DNA: TGTGCCAGCAGTGACGCGGAGACCCAGTACTTC; CDR3: CASSDAETQYF
size: .; D: TRBD1; J: TRBJ1-2; V: TRBV28; length: 12; DNA: TGTGCCAGCAGTTTAACAGGGGAAGGCTACACCTTC; CDR3: CASSLTGEGYTF
size: few; D: TRBD1; J: TRBJ1-2; V: TRBV29-1; length: 13; DNA: TGCAGCGTTGCTGGGACAGGGGGGTATGGCTACACCTTC; CDR3: CSVAGTGGYGYTF
size: .; D: .; J: TRBJ2-7; V: TRBV20-1; length: 10; DNA: TGCAGTGCTGGCTTTCGCGAGCAGTACTTC; CDR3: CSAGFREQYF
size: few; D: TRBD1; J: TRBJ2-1; V: TRBV7-7; length: 13; DNA: TGTGCTAGCAGCTTGCAGGGGGTCAGTGAGCAGTTCTTC; CDR3: CASSLQGVSEQFF
size: few; D: .; J: TRBJ1-1; V: TRBV18; length: 15; DNA: TGTGCCAGCTCACCACCGGGTCACAGCAACACTGAAGCTTTCTTT; CDR3: CASSPPGHSNTEAFF
size: few; D: .; J: TRBJ2-3; V: TRBV29-1; length: 12; DNA: TGCAGCGTTCTACAGGGAACGGATACGCAGTATTTT; CDR3: CSVLQGTDTQYF
size: .; D: TRBD1; J: TRBJ1-6; V: TRBV15; length: 14; DNA: TGTGCCACCAGCAGGGGACAGGGTAATTCACCCCTCCACTTT; CDR3: CATSRGQGNSPLHF
size: few; D: TRBD1; J: TRBJ2-1; V: TRBV11-2; length: 14; DNA: TGTGCCAGCAGCGGGGGACAGGGACAACTTGAGCAGTTCTTC; CDR3: CASSGGQGQLEQFF
size: few; D: TRBD1; J: TRBJ1-5; V: TRBV6-5; length: 15; DNA: TGTGCCAGCAGGCGACAGGGCTGGAGCAATCAGCCCCAGCATTTT; CDR3: CASRRQGWSNQPQHF
size: .; D: TRBD2; J: TRBJ2-7; V: TRBV11-2; length: 14; DNA: TGTGCCAGCAGCTTAGGTTGGGCTAGCGGCGAGCAGTACTTC; CDR3: CASSLGWASGEQYF
size: once; D: TRBD2; J: TRBJ2-1; V: TRBV2; length: 18; DNA: TGTGCCAGCAGTCGAGCGGGGACGACGGGAGGTTTTTACAATGAGCAGTTCTTC; CDR3: CASSRAGTTGGFYNEQFF
size: few; D: .; J: TRBJ1-1; V: TRBV7-9; length: 14; DNA: TGTGCCAGCAGCGGACCGGCCGCGGGGACTGAAGCTTTCTTT; CDR3: CASSGPAAGTEAFF
size: few; D: .; J: TRBJ1-4; V: TRBV29-1; length: 13; DNA: TGCAGCGTTGAAGAACAGATTAATGAAAAACTGTTTTTT; CDR3: CSVEEQINEKLFF
size: .; D: .; J: TRBJ2-7; V: TRBV14; length: 16; DNA: TGTGCCAGCAGCTACCGGAGGGGGCGAATTATGGACGAGCAGTACTTC; CDR3: CASSYRRGRIMDEQYF
size: few; D: .; J: TRBJ2-7; V: TRBV6-6; length: 12; DNA: TGTGCCAGCAGTAGCAGGGGAGGGGAGCAGTACTTC; CDR3: CASSSRGGEQYF